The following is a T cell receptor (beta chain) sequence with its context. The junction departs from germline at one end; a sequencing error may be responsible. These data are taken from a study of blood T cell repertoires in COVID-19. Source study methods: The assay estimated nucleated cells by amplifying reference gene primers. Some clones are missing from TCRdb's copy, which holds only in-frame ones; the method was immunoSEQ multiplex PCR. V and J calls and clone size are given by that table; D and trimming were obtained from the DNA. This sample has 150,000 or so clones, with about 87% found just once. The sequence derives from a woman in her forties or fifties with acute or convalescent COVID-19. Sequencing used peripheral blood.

CDR3: CPQGSGPDTQYF. CDR3 sequence (DNA): TGCCCCCAGGGATCAGGCCCAGATACGCAGTATTTT. The V and J genes are TRBV6-4 and TRBJ2-3, with a weak D call TRBD1 (5 bases). Germline values: CDR1 MRHNA, CDR2 SNTAGT. The CDR3 length is 12 residues.